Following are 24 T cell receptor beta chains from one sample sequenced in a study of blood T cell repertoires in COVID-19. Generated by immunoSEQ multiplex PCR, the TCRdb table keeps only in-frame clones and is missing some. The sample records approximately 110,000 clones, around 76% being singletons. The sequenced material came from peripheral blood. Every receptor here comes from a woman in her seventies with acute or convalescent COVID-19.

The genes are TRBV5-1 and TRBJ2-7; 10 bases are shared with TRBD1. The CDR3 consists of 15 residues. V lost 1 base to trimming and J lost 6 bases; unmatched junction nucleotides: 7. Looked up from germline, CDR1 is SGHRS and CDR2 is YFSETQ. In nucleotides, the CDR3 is TGCGCCAGCAGCTTGTCGGGACAGGGGCATGGCGAGCAGTACTTC. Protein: CASSLSGQGHGEQYF.

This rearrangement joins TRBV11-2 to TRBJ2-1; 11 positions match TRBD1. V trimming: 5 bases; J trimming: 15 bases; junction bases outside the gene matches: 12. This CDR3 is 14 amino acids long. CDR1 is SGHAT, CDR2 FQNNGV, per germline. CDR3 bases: TGTGCCAGCAGCACGGCCCGGGACAGGGGGGGGACGTTCTTC. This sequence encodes CASSTARDRGGTFF.

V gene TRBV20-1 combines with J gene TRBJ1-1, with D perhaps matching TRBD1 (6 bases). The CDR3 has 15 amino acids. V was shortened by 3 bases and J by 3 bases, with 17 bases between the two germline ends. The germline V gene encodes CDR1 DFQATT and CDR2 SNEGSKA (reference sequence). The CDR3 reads CSASYSRGIYTEAFF. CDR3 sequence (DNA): TGCAGTGCTAGTTATTCCAGGGGAATTTACACTGAAGCTTTCTTT.

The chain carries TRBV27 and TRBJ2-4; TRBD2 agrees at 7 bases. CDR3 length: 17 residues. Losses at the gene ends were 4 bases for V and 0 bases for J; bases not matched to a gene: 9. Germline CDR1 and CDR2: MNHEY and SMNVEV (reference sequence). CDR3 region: CASSSLELAVAKNIQYF. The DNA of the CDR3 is TGTGCCAGCAGTTCCTTGGAGCTAGCGGTAGCCAAAAACATTCAGTACTTC.

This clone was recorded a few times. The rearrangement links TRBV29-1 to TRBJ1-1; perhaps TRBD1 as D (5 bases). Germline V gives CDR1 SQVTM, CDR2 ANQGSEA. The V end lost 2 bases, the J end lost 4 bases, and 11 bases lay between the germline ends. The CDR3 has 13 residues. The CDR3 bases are TGCAGCGTTGAACGGGGGACGGGCACTGAAGCTTTCTTT. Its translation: CSVERGTGTEAFF.

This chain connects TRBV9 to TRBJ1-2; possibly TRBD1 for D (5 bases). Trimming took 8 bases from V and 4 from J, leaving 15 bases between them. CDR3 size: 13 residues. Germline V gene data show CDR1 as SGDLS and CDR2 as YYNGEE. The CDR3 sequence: CASGAGTSYGYTF. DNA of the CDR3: TGTGCCAGTGGGGCAGGGACTAGCTATGGCTACACCTTC. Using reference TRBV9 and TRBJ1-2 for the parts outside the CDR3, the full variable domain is DSGVTQTPKHLITATGQRVTLRCSPRSGDLSVYWYQQSLDQGLQFLIQYYNGEERAKGNILERFSAQQFPDLHSELNLSSLELGDSALYFCASGAGTSYGYTFGSGTRLTVV.

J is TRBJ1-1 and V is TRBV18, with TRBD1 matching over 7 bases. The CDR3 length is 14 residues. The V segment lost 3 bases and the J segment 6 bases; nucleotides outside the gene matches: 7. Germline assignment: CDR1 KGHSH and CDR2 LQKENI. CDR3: CASSPDGGGAEAFF. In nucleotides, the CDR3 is TGTGCCAGCTCACCTGATGGAGGGGGCGCTGAAGCTTTCTTT.

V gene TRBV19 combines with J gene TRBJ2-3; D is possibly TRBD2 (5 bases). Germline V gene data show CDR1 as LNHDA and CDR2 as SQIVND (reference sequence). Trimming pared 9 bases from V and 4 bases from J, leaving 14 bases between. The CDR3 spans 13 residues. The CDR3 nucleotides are TGTGCCAGCTCCAGCGGTTTCTCAGATACGCAGTATTTT. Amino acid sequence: CASSSGFSDTQYF.

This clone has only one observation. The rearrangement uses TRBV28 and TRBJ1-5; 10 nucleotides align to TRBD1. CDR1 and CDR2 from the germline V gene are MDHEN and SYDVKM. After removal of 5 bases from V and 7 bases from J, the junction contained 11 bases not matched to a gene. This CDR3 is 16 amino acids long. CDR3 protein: CASSPLGTGDLQPQHF. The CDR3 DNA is TGTGCCAGCAGTCCCTTGGGGACAGGGGATCTCCAGCCCCAGCATTTT.

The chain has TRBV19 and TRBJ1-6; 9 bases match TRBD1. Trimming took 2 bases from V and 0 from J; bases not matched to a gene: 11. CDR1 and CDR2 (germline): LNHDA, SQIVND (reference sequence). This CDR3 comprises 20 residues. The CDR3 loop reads CASSINVGQGPSSYNSPLHF. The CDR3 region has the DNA TGTGCCAGTAGTATAAATGTTGGACAGGGGCCTAGCTCCTATAATTCACCCCTCCACTTT.

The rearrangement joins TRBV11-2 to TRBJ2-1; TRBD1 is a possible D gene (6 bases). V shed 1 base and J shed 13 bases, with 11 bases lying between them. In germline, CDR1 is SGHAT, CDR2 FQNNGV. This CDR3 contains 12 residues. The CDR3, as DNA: TGTGCCAGCAGCTTAGGGGGGCCGGAACAGTTCTTC. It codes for CASSLGGPEQFF.

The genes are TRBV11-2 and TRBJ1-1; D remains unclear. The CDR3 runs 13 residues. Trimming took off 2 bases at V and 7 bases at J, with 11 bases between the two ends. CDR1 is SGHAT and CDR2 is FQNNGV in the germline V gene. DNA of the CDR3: TGTGCCAGCAGCTTACAGGCTCAAGTTGAAGCTTTCTTT. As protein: CASSLQAQVEAFF.

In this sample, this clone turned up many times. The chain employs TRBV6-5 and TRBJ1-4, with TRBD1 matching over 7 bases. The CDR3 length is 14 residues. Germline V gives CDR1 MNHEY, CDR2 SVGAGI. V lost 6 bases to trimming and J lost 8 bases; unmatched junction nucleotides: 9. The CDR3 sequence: CASSRQGGEEKLFF. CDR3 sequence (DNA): TGTGCCAGCAGCCGACAGGGTGGGGAGGAAAAACTGTTTTTT.

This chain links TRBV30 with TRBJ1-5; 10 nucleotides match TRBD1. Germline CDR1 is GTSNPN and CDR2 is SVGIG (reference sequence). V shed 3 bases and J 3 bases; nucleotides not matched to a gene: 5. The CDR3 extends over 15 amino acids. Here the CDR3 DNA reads TGTGCCTGGAGCCGGGACAGGGGAGCCAATCAGCCCCAGCATTTT. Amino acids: CAWSRDRGANQPQHF.

The CDR3 coding sequence is TGTGCCAGCAGCCACTTGACCTACGAGCAGTACTTC. This encodes CASSHLTYEQYF. The J gene is TRBJ2-7, the V gene TRBV6-5, with unresolved D. The CDR3 consists of 12 residues. The germline gives CDR1 MNHEY, CDR2 SVGAGI. V lost 6 bases and J 2 bases, leaving 8 bases between the germline ends.

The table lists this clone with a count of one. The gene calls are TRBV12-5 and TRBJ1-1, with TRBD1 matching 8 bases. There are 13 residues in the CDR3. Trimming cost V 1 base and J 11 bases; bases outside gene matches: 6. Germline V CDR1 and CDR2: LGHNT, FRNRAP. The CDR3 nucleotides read TGTGCTAGTGGTTTGGGGCAGGGGGCGCAGGCTTTCTTT. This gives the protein CASGLGQGAQAFF.

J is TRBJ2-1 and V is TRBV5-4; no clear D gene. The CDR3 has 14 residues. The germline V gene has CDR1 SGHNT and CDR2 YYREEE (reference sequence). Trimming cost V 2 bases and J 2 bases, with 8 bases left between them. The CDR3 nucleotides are TGTGCCAGCAGCTTATACACTACCTACAATGAGCAGTTCTTC. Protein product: CASSLYTTYNEQFF.

The CDR3 DNA follows: TGCGCCAGCAGCCCCGGGGGAGCGGGGGGTAAGGAGACCCAGTACTTC. Its protein is CASSPGGAGGKETQYF. This chain links TRBV5-1 with TRBJ2-5; 9 bases fit TRBD2. Germline V gene lookup returns CDR1 SGHRS and CDR2 YFSETQ. The CDR3 is made up of 16 amino acids. The junction had 12 bases not matched to a gene; V was cut back by 4 bases and J by 5 bases.

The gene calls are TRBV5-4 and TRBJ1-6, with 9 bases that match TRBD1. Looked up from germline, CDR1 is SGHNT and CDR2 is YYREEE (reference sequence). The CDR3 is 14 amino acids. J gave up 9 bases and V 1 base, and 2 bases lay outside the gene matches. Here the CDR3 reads CASSLTGGSSPLHF. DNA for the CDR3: TGTGCCAGCAGCTTGACAGGGGGCAGTTCACCCCTCCACTTT. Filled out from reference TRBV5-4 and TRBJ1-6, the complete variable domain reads ETGVTQSPTHLIKTRGQQVTLRCSSQSGHNTVSWYQQALGQGPQFIFQYYREEENGRGNFPPRFSGLQFPNYSSELNVNALELDDSALYLCASSLTGGSSPLHFGNGTRLTVT.

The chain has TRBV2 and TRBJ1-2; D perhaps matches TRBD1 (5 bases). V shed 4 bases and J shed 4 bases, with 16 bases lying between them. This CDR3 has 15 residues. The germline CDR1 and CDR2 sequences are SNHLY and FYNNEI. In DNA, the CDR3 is TGTGCCAGCAGTGGAGGGGTAGGGAGGGGCTATGGCTACACCTTC. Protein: CASSGGVGRGYGYTF.

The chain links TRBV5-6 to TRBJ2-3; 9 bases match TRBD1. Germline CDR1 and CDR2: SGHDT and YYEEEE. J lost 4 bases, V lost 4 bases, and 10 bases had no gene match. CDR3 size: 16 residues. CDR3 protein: CASSEQGAERADTQYF. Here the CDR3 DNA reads TGTGCCAGCAGCGAACAGGGGGCGGAAAGGGCAGATACGCAGTATTTT.

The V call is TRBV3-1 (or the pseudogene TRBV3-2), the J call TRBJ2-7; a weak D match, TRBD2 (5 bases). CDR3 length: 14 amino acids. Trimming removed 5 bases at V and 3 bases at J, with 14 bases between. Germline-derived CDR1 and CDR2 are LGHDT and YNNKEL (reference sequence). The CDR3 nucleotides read TGTGCCAGCAGCTTGTCCTCCGGGGACTACGAGCAGTACTTC. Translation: CASSLSSGDYEQYF.

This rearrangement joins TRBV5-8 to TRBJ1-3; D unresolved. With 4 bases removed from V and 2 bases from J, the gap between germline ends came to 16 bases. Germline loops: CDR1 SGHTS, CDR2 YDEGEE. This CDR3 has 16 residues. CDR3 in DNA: TGTGCCAGCAGCCAAACACCCAGGCCCCCTGGAAACACCATATATTTT. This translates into CASSQTPRPPGNTIYF.

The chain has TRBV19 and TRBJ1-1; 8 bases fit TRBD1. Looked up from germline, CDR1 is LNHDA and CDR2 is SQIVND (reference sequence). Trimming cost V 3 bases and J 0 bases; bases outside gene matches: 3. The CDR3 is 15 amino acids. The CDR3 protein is CASSMSGGVNTEAFF. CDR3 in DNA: TGTGCCAGTAGTATGTCAGGGGGCGTGAACACTGAAGCTTTCTTT. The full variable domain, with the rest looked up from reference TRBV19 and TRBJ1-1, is DGGITQSPKYLFRKEGQNVTLSCEQNLNHDAMYWYRQDPGQGLRLIYYSQIVNDFQKGDIAEGYSVSREKKESFPLTVTSAQKNPTAFYLCASSMSGGVNTEAFFGQGTRLTVV.